The source of this T cell receptor (beta chain) is a study of OX40 agonist ivuxolimab in advanced cancers. Assay: immunoSEQ multiplex PCR; the TCRdb copy retains only in-frame clones and omits some. The sample lists tens of thousands of clones, about 90% occurring once. Of note for this clone: Its antigen is currently unknown.

Looked up from germline, CDR1 is SGDLS and CDR2 is YYNGEE. V lost 4 bases and J 6 bases, leaving 14 bases between the germline ends. The CDR3 loop spans 13 amino acids. Study results and caveats: Low levels of normalized T-cell clonal expansion also appeared in some nonresponders. More expanded clones were seen, on average, in CD8+ T cells than in CD4+.

This clonotype was sampled from an adult with an advanced solid tumor such as melanoma, head and neck, liver or kidney cancer. The source material was CD4+ or CD8+ T cells sorted from blood, sampled in a trial of the OX40 agonist ivuxolimab. This chain links TRBV9 with TRBJ2-7, with a tentative D call TRBD2 (6 bases). The CDR3 DNA reads TGTGCCAGCAGCCCCACCGGGACTCGCGAGCAGTACTTC. Translating gives CASSPTGTREQYF.